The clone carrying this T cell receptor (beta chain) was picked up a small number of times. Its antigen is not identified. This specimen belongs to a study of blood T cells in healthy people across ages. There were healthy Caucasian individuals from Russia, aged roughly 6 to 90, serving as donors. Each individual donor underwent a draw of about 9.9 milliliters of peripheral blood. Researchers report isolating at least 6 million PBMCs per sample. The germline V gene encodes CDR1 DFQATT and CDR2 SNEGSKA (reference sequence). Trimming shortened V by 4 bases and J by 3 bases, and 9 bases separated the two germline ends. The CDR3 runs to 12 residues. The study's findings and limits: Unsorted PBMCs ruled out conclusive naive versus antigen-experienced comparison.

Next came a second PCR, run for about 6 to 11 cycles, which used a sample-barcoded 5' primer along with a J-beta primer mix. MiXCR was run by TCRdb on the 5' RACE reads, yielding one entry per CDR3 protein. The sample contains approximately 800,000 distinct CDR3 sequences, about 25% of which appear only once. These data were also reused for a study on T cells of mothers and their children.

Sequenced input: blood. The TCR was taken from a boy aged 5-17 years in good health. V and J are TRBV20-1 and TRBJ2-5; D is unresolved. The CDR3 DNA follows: TGCAGTGCTACAACCTATGAAGAGACCCAGTACTTC. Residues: CSATTYEETQYF.